Following are 10 T cell receptor beta chains from one sample sequenced in a study of human T cells and chemical hapten exposure. TCRdb recomputed calls from the RACE reads with MiXCR, one row per CDR3 protein. The sample has some 79,000 distinct CDR3 sequences, roughly 7.1% seen once. Time point in this sample: patch test 1, 2 weeks after DPC sensitization. Treatment meaning: therapeutic diphenylcyclopropenone sensitization with weekly scalp DPC. Sequenced here: whole blood, sampled in connection with sensitization to the hapten diphenylcyclopropenone (DPC). These TCRs come from a woman aged 30 to 39 with alopecia areata. Some clones in this sample may be carry-over from other donors' samples.

This clonotype showed up just a few times. Here the CDR3 reads CASSFGSRNSPLHF. In DNA form, the CDR3 reads TGTGCCAGCAGTTTCGGGTCCCGTAATTCACCCCTCCACTTT. V and J are TRBV12-3 or TRBV12-4 and TRBJ1-6; D is uncertain. Trimming pared 3 bases from V and 6 bases from J, leaving 9 bases between. The CDR3 is 14 residues long.

The sample holds many counts of this clonotype. The CDR3 DNA reads as TGTGCCAGCAGTGACTCAGCAGGGGTCATCGATACGCAGTATTTT. It codes for CASSDSAGVIDTQYF. The V and J genes are TRBV6-4 and TRBJ2-3; tentative D call: TRBD1 (6 bases). V gave up 0 bases and J gave up 6 bases, with 13 bases separating them. In germline, CDR1 is MRHNA, CDR2 SNTAGT. CDR3 length: 15 residues.

V and J are TRBV23-1 and TRBJ2-1; TRBD1 might be the D (5 bases). TRBV23-1 is noted as an ORF with a role that remains uncertain. The V gene lost 0 bases and the J gene lost 6 bases, with 15 bases spanning the gap. This CDR3 contains 16 residues. The CDR3 reads CASSQSGLLPGNEQFF. The CDR3, as DNA: TGCGCCAGCAGTCAATCGGGGCTCCTACCAGGCAATGAGCAGTTCTTC.

This clonotype has just a few counts. This chain links TRBV13 with TRBJ2-6; D perhaps matches TRBD2 (5 bases). V lost 2 bases and J lost 3, with 14 bases in between. CDR1 is PRHDT and CDR2 is FYEKMQ in the germline V gene (reference sequence). This CDR3 spans 17 amino acids. The CDR3 region has the DNA TGTGCCAGCAGCTTACCCCCCCGAGGGAATGGGGCCAACGTCCTGACTTTC. It specifies CASSLPPRGNGANVLTF.

About this clonotype: It may be a read error: a sequence one base away is much more abundant. The chain links TRBV30 to TRBJ2-3; 7 nucleotides agree with TRBD1. V was pared by 2 bases and J by 1 base, with 12 bases of the junction left unmatched. There are 17 residues in the CDR3. CDR1 and CDR2 from the germline V gene are GTSNPN and SVGIG (reference sequence). Here the CDR3 reads CAWSRIPGGSGTDTQYF. The CDR3 coding sequence is TGTGCCTGGAGTCGGATCCCAGGGGGAAGTGGCACAGATACGCAGTATTTT.

This rearrangement joins TRBV12-3 or TRBV12-4 to TRBJ1-6; D perhaps matches TRBD1 (6 bases). V dropped 5 bases and J dropped 9 bases, with 14 bases sitting between them. The CDR3 spans 14 residues. Written as DNA, the CDR3 is TGTGCCAGCAGTCCCGGACAGTGGGGTTCACCCCTCCACTTT. It is translated as CASSPGQWGSPLHF.

This clonotype was seen at least ten times. This chain connects TRBV18 to TRBJ1-2, with D tentatively TRBD1 (5 bases). Trimming shortened V by 3 bases and J by 6 bases, and 11 bases separated the two germline ends. The germline CDR1 and CDR2 sequences are KGHSH and LQKENI. The CDR3 runs 13 residues. The CDR3 reads CASSPGRAHGYTF. The CDR3 nucleotides are TGTGCCAGCTCACCTGGCAGGGCGCATGGCTACACCTTC.

This clonotype was observed many times. The V and J genes are TRBV20-1 and TRBJ1-3; TRBD1 is a possible D gene (6 bases). There are 16 residues in the CDR3. Germline loops: CDR1 DFQATT, CDR2 SNEGSKA (reference sequence). The V end lost 5 bases, the J end lost 4 bases, and 21 bases lay between the germline ends. The DNA for the CDR3 is TGCAGTGCTTCCCCGGGCCGGGACACACTGGGAAACACCATATATTTT. It yields the protein CSASPGRDTLGNTIYF.

As concerns this clonotype: With a much larger clone just one base away, this may be a read error. The chain recombines TRBV20-1 with TRBJ2-3; D unresolved. V gave up 2 bases and J gave up 0 bases, with 6 bases separating them. Germline values: CDR1 DFQATT, CDR2 SNEGSKA (reference sequence). The CDR3 covers 13 residues. The DNA of the CDR3 is TGCAGTGCTAGAATGGGGAGCACAGATACGCAGTATTTT. Protein sequence: CSARMGSTDTQYF.

The V and J genes are TRBV5-6 and TRBJ2-2; 9 bases align to TRBD1. This CDR3 contains 16 residues. CDR1 is SGHDT and CDR2 is YYEEEE in the germline V gene. V shed 0 bases, J shed 4 bases, and the junction held 4 bases outside the gene matches. This chain's CDR3 is CASSLVGQGLTGELFF. The CDR3 DNA reads as TGTGCCAGCAGCTTGGTGGGACAGGGACTCACCGGGGAGCTGTTTTTT.